One sample yielded the 25 T cell receptor beta chains listed below, sequenced in a study of shared clonotypes between healthy human individuals. Produced via immunoSEQ multiplex PCR; TCRdb's table is partial and in-frame only. Here the sample spans 450,000 to 500,000 clones, roughly 80% being singletons. Sequencing input: PBMCs. Receptors were obtained from a woman in her thirties or forties in good health. Some clones in this sample may be carry-over from other donors' samples.

This chain's CDR3 is CATSGDKNYGYTF. The DNA of the CDR3 is TGTGCCACCAGCGGGGACAAGAACTATGGCTACACCTTC. The chain is built from TRBV15 and TRBJ1-2; D is perhaps TRBD1 (6 bases). CDR3 length: 13 amino acids. Between the trimmed V and J ends, which lost 5 bases and 2 bases, there was a span of 9 bases. Germline CDR1 reads LNHNV; CDR2 reads YYDKDF (reference sequence). Supplemented by reference TRBV15 and TRBJ1-2, the full variable domain reads DAMVIQNPRYQVTQFGKPVTLSCSQTLNHNVMYWYQQKSSQAPKLLFHYYDKDFNNEADTPDNFQSRRPNTSFCFLDIRSPGLGDTAMYLCATSGDKNYGYTFGSGTRLTVV.

The chain links TRBV2 to TRBJ1-5; 7 bases are a match to TRBD1. The CDR3 totals 15 residues. The germline V gene encodes CDR1 SNHLY and CDR2 FYNNEI. Trimming removed 3 bases from V and 4 bases from J; junction bases left unmatched: 6. CDR3 bases: TGTGCCAGCAGTGAGGGACAGCCTCGGAATCAGCCCCAGCATTTT. Its protein product is CASSEGQPRNQPQHF.

This clone has a single count. A far larger clone differs by one base, so this is likely a read error. Different DNA sequences within this sample yield the same CDR3. The V call is TRBV10-1, the J call TRBJ2-3; TRBD2 agrees at 9 bases. This CDR3 region has 14 residues. Germline loops: CDR1 WNHNN, CDR2 SYGVQD (reference sequence). The CDR3 nucleotides read TGCGCTAGCAGTGATGCTAGCGGGACGGATACGCAGTATTTT. Translated, it gives CASSDASGTDTQYF.

With respect to this clone: Only one base separates this from a far larger clonotype, so it likely reflects a read error. The chain carries TRBV15 and TRBJ2-5; D gene ambiguous. This CDR3 is built from 12 residues. The V and J ends lost 0 bases and 8 bases respectively, with 7 bases between them. Per germline, CDR1 LNHNV and CDR2 YYDKDF (reference sequence). CDR3 region: CATSRDRDTQYF. CDR3 coding DNA: TGTGCCACCAGCAGAGATCGAGATACCCAGTACTTC.

This rearrangement joins TRBV7-2 to TRBJ2-1, with D possibly matching TRBD2 (6 bases). Trimming took off 0 bases at V and 4 bases at J, with 10 bases between the two ends. From germline, CDR1 is SGHTA and CDR2 FQGNSA. The CDR3 loop spans 15 amino acids. CDR3 region: CASSLALGGYNEQFF. DNA for the CDR3: TGTGCCAGCAGCTTAGCGCTGGGGGGATACAATGAGCAGTTCTTC.

In the case of this clone: A far larger clone is just one base off, so this is likely a read error. No conserved phenylalanine or tryptophan is present at the end of the CDR3, so a read error is the likely explanation. The J gene is TRBJ2-7, the V gene TRBV2, with D uncertain. The CDR3 has 12 amino acids. The germline CDR1 and CDR2 sequences are SNHLY and FYNNEI. The ends were cut back, 6 bases at V and 4 bases at J, with 10 bases in the middle. This CDR3 reads CASRARLYEQYL. CDR3 coding DNA: TGTGCCAGCAGGGCCCGACTTTACGAGCAGTACTTA.

Concerning this clone: Distinct nucleotide sequences in the sample also encode this CDR3. The chain couples TRBV27 to TRBJ1-1; the D is unclear. Germline CDR1 reads MNHEY; CDR2 reads SMNVEV (reference sequence). CDR3 length: 13 residues. The V end was cut by 0 bases, the J end by 1 base, with 3 bases between. The CDR3 sequence is CASSLSRNTEAFF. Written as DNA, the CDR3 is TGTGCCAGCAGTTTATCCCGGAACACTGAAGCTTTCTTT.

This chain connects TRBV10-2 to TRBJ2-5, with 10 bases matching TRBD1. Germline V lookup: CDR1 WSHSY, CDR2 SAAADI. Trimming removed 6 bases from V and 4 bases from J; junction bases left unmatched: 8. The CDR3 is made up of 15 amino acids. In DNA form, the CDR3 reads TGCGCCAGCAGCTTAGGGACAGGGGCTGGAGAGACCCAGTACTTC. It translates to CASSLGTGAGETQYF.

Details on this clone: This is likely an artifact of a read error, given a far larger clone one base away. Lacking the conserved final phenylalanine or tryptophan, this CDR3 likely reflects a read error. This chain links TRBV5-4 with TRBJ1-2; D not certain. Looked up from germline, CDR1 is SGHNT and CDR2 is YYREEE (reference sequence). Trimming took off 0 bases at V and 4 bases at J, with 10 bases between the two ends. This CDR3 spans 14 amino acids. CDR3 protein: CASSLDRGSYGYTL. The CDR3 region has the DNA TGTGCCAGCAGCTTGGATCGGGGTAGCTATGGCTACACCTTA.

The gene calls are TRBV30 and TRBJ2-4; D remains ambiguous. Trimming pared 0 bases from V and 1 base from J, leaving 7 bases between. The CDR3 sequence is 14 residues long. Germline V gene lookup returns CDR1 GTSNPN and CDR2 SVGIG (reference sequence). The CDR3 DNA reads TGTGCCTGGAGTGTTTTGGGGGCCAAAAACATTCAGTACTTC. It translates to CAWSVLGAKNIQYF.

This rearrangement joins TRBV7-2 to TRBJ2-7; tentatively, D is TRBD1 or TRBD2 (7 bases each). Germline V gene sequence: CDR1 SGHTA, CDR2 FQGNSA. Trimming shortened V by 5 bases and J by 4 bases, and 21 bases separated the two germline ends. CDR3 length equals 16 residues. The CDR3 nucleotides are TGTGCCAGCAGCCCAGGGGGGGCTAGCGGATTATACGAGCAGTACTTC. It is translated as CASSPGGASGLYEQYF.

V is TRBV28 and J is TRBJ2-7; D is perhaps TRBD1 (5 bases). Trimming removed 7 bases from V and 7 bases from J, with 14 bases in between. There are 12 residues in the CDR3. Germline loops: CDR1 MDHEN, CDR2 SYDVKM. For the CDR3, the DNA is TGTGCCAGCATCGGCAGGGTGAGAGAGCAGTACTTC. It translates to CASIGRVREQYF.

The chain joins TRBV7-9 to TRBJ2-3; D not resolved. Trimming pared 5 bases from V and 1 base from J, leaving 16 bases between. Germline V gene data show CDR1 as SEHNR and CDR2 as FQNEAQ (reference sequence). The CDR3 totals 16 residues. In DNA form, the CDR3 reads TGTGCCAGCAGCAACCAACGAGGCGTTGGCACAGATACGCAGTATTTT. Translated: CASSNQRGVGTDTQYF.

With respect to this clone: A single base is all that separates this from a far larger clone, so a read error is likely. The J gene is TRBJ2-7, the V gene TRBV5-1, with D perhaps being TRBD1 or TRBD2 (5 bases each). This CDR3 is built from 14 residues. Germline V gene lookup returns CDR1 SGHRS and CDR2 YFSETQ. V shed 2 bases and J shed 2 bases, with 11 bases lying between them. The CDR3: CASSFGASPYEQYF. For the CDR3, the DNA is TGCGCCAGCAGCTTCGGGGCGTCTCCCTACGAGCAGTACTTC.

This chain connects TRBV11-2 to TRBJ2-5; maybe TRBD1 (6 bases). The germline gives CDR1 SGHAT, CDR2 FQNNGV. Trimming cost V 1 base and J 1 base, with 10 bases left between them. The CDR3 loop spans 15 amino acids. This CDR3 is CASSLGGGGQETQYF. Here the CDR3 DNA reads TGTGCCAGCAGCTTAGGAGGGGGTGGCCAAGAGACCCAGTACTTC.

The chain has TRBV4-1 and TRBJ2-7; 9 bases agree with TRBD2. J was trimmed by 0 bases and V by 3 bases; bases with no gene match: 9. The CDR3 runs 17 residues. Germline V gene sequence: CDR1 MGHRA, CDR2 YSYEKL. The CDR3 DNA is TGCGCCAGCAGCCAGCGAGGACTAGCGAGGATCTCCTACGAGCAGTACTTC. Amino acid sequence: CASSQRGLARISYEQYF.

The CDR3 DNA reads TGTGCCAGCAGCGGGACAGGGAGCGGGGCCAACGTCCTGACTTTC. Amino acids: CASSGTGSGANVLTF. The chain has TRBV7-9 and TRBJ2-6, with TRBD1 identical over 9 bases. This CDR3 region has 15 residues. The junction had 3 bases not matched to a gene; V was cut back by 5 bases and J by 4 bases. Germline CDR1 is SEHNR and CDR2 is FQNEAQ (reference sequence).

This clone showed up just once. The rearrangement joins TRBV18 to TRBJ1-4; D is undetermined. Between the trimmed V and J ends, which lost 2 bases and 4 bases, there was a span of 11 bases. Germline CDR1 KGHSH, CDR2 LQKENI. CDR3 length equals 15 residues. This CDR3 reads CASSPLFQHNEKLFF. CDR3 nucleotides: TGTGCCAGCTCACCATTATTTCAGCATAATGAAAAACTGTTTTTT.

A note on this clone: This is likely an artifact of a read error, given a far larger clone one base away. Other DNA variants within this sample encode the same CDR3. J is TRBJ2-7 and V is TRBV4-2; D not resolved. The CDR3 contains 16 residues. Germline loops: CDR1 LGHNA, CDR2 YNFKEQ. The CDR3 DNA follows: TGTGCTAGCAGCCAAGACCGCACGACACTTTCCTACGAGCAGTACTTC. Amino acids: CASSQDRTTLSYEQYF.

This clone was recorded once. This chain connects TRBV9 to TRBJ2-7, with TRBD2 matching 8 bases. This CDR3 comprises 14 residues. V lost 0 bases and J lost 3; bases outside the gene matches: 2. CDR1 SGDLS and CDR2 YYNGEE come from the germline V gene. The CDR3 DNA reads TGTGCCAGCAGCGTAGGGAGCGGGAGCTACGAGCAGTACTTC. Its protein is CASSVGSGSYEQYF.

The V gene is TRBV7-2, the J gene TRBJ2-7, with TRBD2 identical over 7 bases. The germline CDR1 and CDR2 sequences are SGHTA and FQGNSA. Trimming took 4 bases from V and 3 from J; bases not matched to a gene: 9. CDR3 length equals 15 residues. The CDR3 region is CASSSSVGGFYEQYF. CDR3 nucleotide sequence: TGTGCCAGCAGCTCAAGCGTCGGGGGGTTCTACGAGCAGTACTTC.

V is TRBV29-1 and J is TRBJ2-2; D may be TRBD1 (5 bases). CDR1 and CDR2 (germline): SQVTM, ANQGSEA. The CDR3 covers 14 residues. The V end was cut by 4 bases, the J end by 0 bases, with 9 bases between. The CDR3 spells CSVVGPPNTGELFF. The CDR3 DNA is TGCAGCGTTGTGGGGCCCCCGAACACCGGGGAGCTGTTTTTT.

This chain joins TRBV5-4 and TRBJ2-7, with 9 bases that match TRBD2. Trimming at V came to 4 bases and at J to 4 bases, leaving 9 bases not matched to a gene. Germline V gives CDR1 SGHNT, CDR2 YYREEE (reference sequence). CDR3 length: 15 amino acids. CDR3 protein: CASSPSGGREYEQYF. CDR3 nucleotide sequence: TGTGCCAGCAGCCCTTCCGGCGGGAGGGAATACGAGCAGTACTTC.

The genes are TRBV28 and TRBJ2-7, with 7 positions matching TRBD1. After removal of 6 bases from V and 4 bases from J, the junction contained 6 bases not matched to a gene. Germline CDR1 is MDHEN and CDR2 is SYDVKM. The CDR3 sequence is 13 residues long. CDR3 region: CASRDRRPYEQYF. Written as DNA, the CDR3 is TGTGCCAGCAGGGACAGGCGCCCATACGAGCAGTACTTC.

The chain employs TRBV11-2 and TRBJ2-7; D may be TRBD1 (7 bases). Germline CDR1 SGHAT, CDR2 FQNNGV. The CDR3 totals 15 residues. The V and J ends lost 5 bases and 6 bases respectively, with 20 bases between them. CDR3 coding DNA: TGTGCCAGCAGCCGAACCGGGACAGCGGGCGCCGAGCAGTACTTC. Translating gives CASSRTGTAGAEQYF.